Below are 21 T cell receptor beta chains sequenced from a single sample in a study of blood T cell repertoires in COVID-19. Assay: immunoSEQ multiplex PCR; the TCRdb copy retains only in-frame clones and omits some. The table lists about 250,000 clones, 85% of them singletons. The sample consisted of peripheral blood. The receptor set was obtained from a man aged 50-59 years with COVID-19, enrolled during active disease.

DNA for the CDR3: TGTGCCAGCAGTGAATCGGTGGGCAGCTCCTACGAGCAGTACTTC. This codes for CASSESVGSSYEQYF. V is TRBV6-1 and J is TRBJ2-7; D unclear. Germline V gives CDR1 MNHNS, CDR2 SASEGT. Trimming removed 2 bases at V and 0 bases at J, with 11 bases between. This CDR3 has 15 residues.

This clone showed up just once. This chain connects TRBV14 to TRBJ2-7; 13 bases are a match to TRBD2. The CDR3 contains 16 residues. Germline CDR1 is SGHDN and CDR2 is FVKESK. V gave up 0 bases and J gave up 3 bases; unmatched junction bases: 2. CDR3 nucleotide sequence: TGTGCCAGCAGCCAAGAACTAGCGGGGGGGTACTACGAGCAGTACTTC. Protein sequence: CASSQELAGGYYEQYF.

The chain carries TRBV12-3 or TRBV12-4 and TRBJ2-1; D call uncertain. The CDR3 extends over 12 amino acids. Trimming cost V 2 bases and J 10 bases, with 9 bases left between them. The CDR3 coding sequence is TGTGCCAGCAGTTTATTAGCAGAGGAGCAGTTCTTC. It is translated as CASSLLAEEQFF.

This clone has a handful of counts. The CDR3 DNA is TGTGCCAGCAGACTTGACGGGAGCTCCTATAATTCACCCCTCCACTTT. Translation: CASRLDGSSYNSPLHF. V is TRBV28 and J is TRBJ1-6; no reliable D call. Trimming pared 6 bases from V and 0 bases from J, leaving 12 bases between. Germline V CDR1 and CDR2: MDHEN, SYDVKM. The CDR3 is 16 amino acids.

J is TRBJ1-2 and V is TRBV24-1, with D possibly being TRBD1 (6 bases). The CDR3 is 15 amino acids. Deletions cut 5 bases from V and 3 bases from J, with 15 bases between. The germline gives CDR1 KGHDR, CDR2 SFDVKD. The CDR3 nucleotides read TGTGCCACCAGTGCATATACAGGGAGTGACTATGGCTACACCTTC. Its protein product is CATSAYTGSDYGYTF.

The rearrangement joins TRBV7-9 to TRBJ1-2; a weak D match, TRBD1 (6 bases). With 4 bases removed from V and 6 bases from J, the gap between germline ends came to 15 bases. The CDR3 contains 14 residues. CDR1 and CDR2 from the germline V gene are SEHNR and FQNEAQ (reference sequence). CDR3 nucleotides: TGTGCCAGCAGCTACCGGGACAAGTTGGATGGCTACACCTTC. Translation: CASSYRDKLDGYTF.

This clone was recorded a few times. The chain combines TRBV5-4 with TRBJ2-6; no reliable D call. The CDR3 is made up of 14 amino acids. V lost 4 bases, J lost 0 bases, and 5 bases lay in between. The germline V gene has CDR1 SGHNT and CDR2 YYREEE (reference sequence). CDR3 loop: CASSTDSGANVLTF. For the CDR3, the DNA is TGTGCCAGCAGCACAGACTCTGGGGCCAACGTCCTGACTTTC.

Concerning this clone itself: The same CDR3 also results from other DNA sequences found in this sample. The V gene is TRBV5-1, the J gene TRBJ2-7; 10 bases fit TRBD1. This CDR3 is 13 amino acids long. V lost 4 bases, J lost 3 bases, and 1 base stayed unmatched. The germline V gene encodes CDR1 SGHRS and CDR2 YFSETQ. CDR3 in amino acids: CASSRDRGYEQYF. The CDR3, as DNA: TGCGCCAGCAGCCGGGACAGGGGCTACGAGCAGTACTTC.

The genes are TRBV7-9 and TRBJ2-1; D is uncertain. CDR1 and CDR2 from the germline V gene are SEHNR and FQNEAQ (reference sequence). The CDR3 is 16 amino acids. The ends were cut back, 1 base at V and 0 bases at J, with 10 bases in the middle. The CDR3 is CASSLVAISSYNEQFF. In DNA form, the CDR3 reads TGTGCCAGCAGCTTAGTCGCCATTAGCTCCTACAATGAGCAGTTCTTC.

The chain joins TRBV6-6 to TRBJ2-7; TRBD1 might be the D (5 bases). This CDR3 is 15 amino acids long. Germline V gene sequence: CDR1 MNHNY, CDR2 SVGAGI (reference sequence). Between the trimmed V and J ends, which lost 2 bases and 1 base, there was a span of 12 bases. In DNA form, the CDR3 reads TGTGCCAGCAGTTACAGGGGCGGTATGTCCTACGAGCAGTACTTC. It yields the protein CASSYRGGMSYEQYF.

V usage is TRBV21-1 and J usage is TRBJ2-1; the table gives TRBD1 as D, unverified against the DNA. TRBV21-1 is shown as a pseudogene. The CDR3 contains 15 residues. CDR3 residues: CASSIPGTDQNEQFF. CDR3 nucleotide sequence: TGTGCCAGCAGCATCCCCGGGACAGATCAGAATGAGCAGTTCTTC.

CDR3 amino acids: CASSPGTPGYYNEQFF. The CDR3 DNA is TGTGCCAGCAGCCCCGGGACACCCGGGTACTACAATGAGCAGTTCTTC. This chain links TRBV11-2 with TRBJ2-1; possible D gene TRBD1, 6 bases. The CDR3 has 16 residues. V gave up 5 bases and J gave up 3 bases, with 17 bases separating them. Germline V gene sequence: CDR1 SGHAT, CDR2 FQNNGV. Complete variable domain (other parts from reference TRBV11-2 and TRBJ2-1): EAGVAQSPRYKIIEKRQSVAFWCNPISGHATLYWYQQILGQGPKLLIQFQNNGVVDDSQLPKDRFSAERLKGVDSTLKIQPAKLEDSAVYLCASSPGTPGYYNEQFFGPGTRLTVL.

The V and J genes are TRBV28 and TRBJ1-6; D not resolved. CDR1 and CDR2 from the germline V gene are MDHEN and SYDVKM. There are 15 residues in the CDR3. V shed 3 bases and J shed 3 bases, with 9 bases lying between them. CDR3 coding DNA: TGTGCCAGCAGTTTGGAGACGGTCTATAATTCACCCCTCCACTTT. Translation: CASSLETVYNSPLHF.

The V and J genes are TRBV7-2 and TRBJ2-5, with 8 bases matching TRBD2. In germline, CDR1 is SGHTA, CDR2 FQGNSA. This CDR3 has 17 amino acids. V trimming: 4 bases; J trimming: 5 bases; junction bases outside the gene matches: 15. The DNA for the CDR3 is TGTGCCAGCAGCTCCCGGCTGTCCGGGACTAGGGGCGAGACCCAGTACTTC. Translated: CASSSRLSGTRGETQYF.

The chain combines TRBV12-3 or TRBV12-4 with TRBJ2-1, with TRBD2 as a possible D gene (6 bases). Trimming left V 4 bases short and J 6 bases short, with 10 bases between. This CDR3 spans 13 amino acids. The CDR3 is CASSSLAINEQFF. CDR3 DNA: TGTGCCAGCAGTTCCCTAGCGATCAATGAGCAGTTCTTC.

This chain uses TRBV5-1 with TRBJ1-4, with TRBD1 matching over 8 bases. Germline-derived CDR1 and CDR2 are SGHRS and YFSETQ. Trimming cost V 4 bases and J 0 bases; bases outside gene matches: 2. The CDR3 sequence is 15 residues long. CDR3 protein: CASSVQGATNEKLFF. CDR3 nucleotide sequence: TGCGCCAGCAGCGTACAGGGGGCAACTAATGAAAAACTGTTTTTT. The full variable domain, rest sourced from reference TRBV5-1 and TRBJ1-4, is KAGVTQTPRYLIKTRGQQVTLSCSPISGHRSVSWYQQTPGQGLQFLFEYFSETQRNKGNFPGRFSGRQFSNSRSEMNVSTLELGDSALYLCASSVQGATNEKLFFGSGTQLSVL.

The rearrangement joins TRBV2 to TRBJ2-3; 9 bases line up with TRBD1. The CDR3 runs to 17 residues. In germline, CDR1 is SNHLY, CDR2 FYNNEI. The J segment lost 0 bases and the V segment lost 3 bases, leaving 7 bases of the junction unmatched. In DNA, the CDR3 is TGTGCCAGCAGTGATAATCGGGACAGGGCTAGCACAGATACGCAGTATTTT. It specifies CASSDNRDRASTDTQYF.

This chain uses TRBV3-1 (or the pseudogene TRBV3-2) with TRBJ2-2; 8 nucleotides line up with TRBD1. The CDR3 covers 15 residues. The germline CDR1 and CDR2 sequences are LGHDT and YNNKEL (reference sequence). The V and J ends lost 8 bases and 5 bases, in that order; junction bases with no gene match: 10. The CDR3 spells CASSWTGFVTGELFF. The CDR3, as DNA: TGTGCCAGCTCCTGGACAGGGTTCGTTACCGGGGAGCTGTTTTTT.

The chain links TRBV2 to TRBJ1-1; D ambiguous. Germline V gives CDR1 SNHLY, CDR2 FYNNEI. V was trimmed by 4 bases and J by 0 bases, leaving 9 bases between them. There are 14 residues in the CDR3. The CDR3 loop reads CASSGEAMNTEAFF. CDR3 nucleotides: TGTGCCAGCAGTGGTGAAGCTATGAACACTGAAGCTTTCTTT. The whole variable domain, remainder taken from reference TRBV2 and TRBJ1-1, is EPEVTQTPSHQVTQMGQEVILRCVPISNHLYFYWYRQILGQKVEFLVSFYNNEISEKSEIFDDQFSVERPDGSNFTLKIRSTKLEDSAMYFCASSGEAMNTEAFFGQGTRLTVV.

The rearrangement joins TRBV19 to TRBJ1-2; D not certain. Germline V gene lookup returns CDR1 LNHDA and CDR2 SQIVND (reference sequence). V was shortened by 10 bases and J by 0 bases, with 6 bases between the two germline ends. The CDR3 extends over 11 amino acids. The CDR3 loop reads CATFSNYGYTF. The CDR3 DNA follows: TGTGCCACCTTCTCTAACTATGGCTACACCTTC.

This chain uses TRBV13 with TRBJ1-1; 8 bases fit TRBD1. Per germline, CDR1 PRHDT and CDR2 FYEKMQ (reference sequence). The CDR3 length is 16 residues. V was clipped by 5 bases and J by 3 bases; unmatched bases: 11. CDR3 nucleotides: TGTGCCAGCAGCCCCCGCGACAGGGGCGGATACACTGAAGCTTTCTTT. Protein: CASSPRDRGGYTEAFF.